The entry below gives a single T cell receptor beta chain sequence along with its context. Its target is not known. Assay: immunoSEQ multiplex PCR; the TCRdb copy retains only in-frame clones and omits some. Here the sample spans about 19,000 clones, about four fifths being singletons. The entry originates in a study of T cell responses to AZD1222 COVID-19 vaccine. Whole-study results and caveats: Unmutated variant regions are reportedly targeted by nearly half of spike-specific TCRs.

Pooled samples include second doses given at about 4 or 12 weeks. The source of this sequence is an adult who received the AZD1222 COVID-19 vaccine. The sample here was peripheral blood, taken 28 days after the second AZD1222 dose.

The CDR3 reads CSALSSGANTGELFF. DNA of the CDR3: TGCAGCGCCCTCTCTAGCGGGGCGAACACCGGGGAGCTGTTTTTT. The chain couples TRBV29-1 to TRBJ2-2; 9 nucleotides line up with TRBD2. This CDR3 is built from 15 residues. The germline V gene has CDR1 SQVTM and CDR2 ANQGSEA. The trim removed 7 bases at V and 0 bases at J, leaving 6 bases unmatched.